This is a list of T cell receptor beta chains from one sample in a study of cytotoxic CD8 clonotypes in ibrutinib-treated CLL. Assay used: immunoSEQ multiplex PCR; TCRdb lists only in-frame clones, some missing. The repertoire has 45,000 to 70,000 clones, over 55% of them found once; the top ten carry about a fifth. Sequencing was performed on PBMCs, taken after 24 months of ibrutinib treatment. The receptors were gathered from a human donor with chronic lymphocytic leukemia. The CDR3 runs from the conserved cysteine through the conserved F or W. D genes are given only for firm matches. Clone sizes are given selectively: once, few, many, or a class where the clone is expanded.

-,TRBV6-5,TRBJ2-2,-,TGTGCCAGCAGTATACTAGCCGGGGAGCTGTTTTTT,CASSILAGELFF
-,TRBV5-6,TRBJ1-4,TRBD1,TGTGCCAGCACCCGACGGAGAACAGGGGATGAAAAACTGTTTTTT,CASTRRRTGDEKLFF
once,TRBV5-6,TRBJ2-5,TRBD1,TGTGCCAGCAGCCGTAAGACAGGGCGGGTCGAGACCCAGTACTTC,CASSRKTGRVETQYF
few,TRBV30,TRBJ2-1,-,TGTGCCACGGACGACCACAATGAGCAGTTCTTC,CATDDHNEQFF
-,TRBV5-6,TRBJ2-1,TRBD1,TGTGCCAGCAGCCCCGGGACAGGTGCCTACAATGAGCAGTTCTTC,CASSPGTGAYNEQFF
once,TRBV6-1,TRBJ1-2,-,TGTGCCAGCAGTGAGGGCCCAGGGCGGGGCTACACCTTC,CASSEGPGRGYTF
many,TRBV19,TRBJ1-4,-,TGTGCCAGTAATTCCGGACGCGCAAAACTGTTTTTT,CASNSGRAKLFF
-,TRBV6-5,TRBJ2-1,-,TGTGCCAGCAGTAAGGGAGTTAACAATGAGCAGTTCTTC,CASSKGVNNEQFF
-,TRBV20-1,TRBJ2-7,-,TGCAGTGCTAAAGACAGGCGGGAGCAGTACTTC,CSAKDRREQYF
-,TRBV18,TRBJ2-2,TRBD1,TGTGCCAGCTCACCACCCCGGACAGGGGACACCGGGGAGCTGTTTTTT,CASSPPRTGDTGELFF
-,TRBV18,TRBJ2-2,TRBD2,TGTGCCAGCTCACCGCTAGCGGGGGTAATCACCGGGGAGCTGTTTTTT,CASSPLAGVITGELFF
few,TRBV7-2,TRBJ1-5,-,TGTGCCAGCAGCTTAATAGGCCAGGTGGGACAGCCCCAGCATTTT,CASSLIGQVGQPQHF
-,TRBV6-6,TRBJ1-1,-,TGTGCCAGCAGTTACACGCGCGAGGCTGGAGCTTTCTTT,CASSYTREAGAFF
-,TRBV28,TRBJ2-1,TRBD2,TGTGCCAGCAGTCCTACCTTGGGACTAGCGGGGTACAATGAGCAGTTCTTC,CASSPTLGLAGYNEQFF
-,TRBV5-6,TRBJ2-2,TRBD1,TGTGCCAGCAGCTTGGTGGGGACAGGGTCCACCGGGGAGCTGTTTTTT,CASSLVGTGSTGELFF
-,TRBV7-2,TRBJ1-2,TRBD1,TGTGCCAGCAGCTCCTCGGTGGGCAGGGGGCGGCATGGCTACACCTTC,CASSSSVGRGRHGYTF
-,TRBV30,TRBJ1-3,-,TGTGCCTGGAGAGTGGGTGCTGGAAACACCATATATTTT,CAWRVGAGNTIYF
-,TRBV28,TRBJ2-5,-,TGTGCCAGCAGTACTCTGAGAGAGACCCAGTACTTC,CASSTLRETQYF
-,TRBV4-1,TRBJ2-2,TRBD2,TGCGCCAGCAGCCAATCCTCGGGGGGGAACACCGGGGAGCTGTTTTTT,CASSQSSGGNTGELFF
once,TRBV19,TRBJ1-1,-,TGTGCCAGTAGTCCCCTACACTCGGGCACTGAAGCTTTCTTT,CASSPLHSGTEAFF
-,TRBV6-5,TRBJ2-1,TRBD2,TGTGCCAGCAGTCCACGGGGGGGAGTCTACAATGAGCAGTTCTTC,CASSPRGGVYNEQFF
-,TRBV15,TRBJ2-1,-,TGTGCCACCAGCAGAGTTCGTTCGGACAATGAGCAGTTCTTC,CATSRVRSDNEQFF
-,TRBV10-3,TRBJ1-1,-,TGTGCCATCAGTGCCGGGTTTCGGAACACTGAAGCTTTCTTT,CAISAGFRNTEAFF
-,TRBV7-9,TRBJ1-5,TRBD1,TGTGCCAGCAGCTTGGGACAGGGGCCCAATCAGCCCCAGCATTTT,CASSLGQGPNQPQHF
-,TRBV18,TRBJ1-3,TRBD1,TGTGCCAGCTCACCTGGACAGGGGGCTGGAAACACCATATATTTT,CASSPGQGAGNTIYF
-,TRBV6-6,TRBJ1-4,-,TGTGCCAGCAGTTACTCAGGGATTGCAACTAATGAAAAACTGTTTTTT,CASSYSGIATNEKLFF
-,TRBV28,TRBJ1-1,TRBD1,TGTGCCAGCAGTTTATCCCCGACAGGGACTGAAGCTTTCTTT,CASSLSPTGTEAFF
-,TRBV28,TRBJ2-5,-,TGTGCCGAGGGGGAAGGAGAGACCCAGTACTTC,CAEGEGETQYF
few,TRBV29-1,TRBJ1-3,-,TGCAGCGTCGCGGGACTTTCCTCTGGAAACACCATATATTTT,CSVAGLSSGNTIYF
-,TRBV2,TRBJ2-5,TRBD2,TGTGCCAGCAGTCCGGGGACTAGCGGGAAGAGGAGGGAGACCCAGTACTTC,CASSPGTSGKRRETQYF
few,TRBV7-6,TRBJ2-2,-,TGTGCCAGCAGCTTAGCCCGTTCGGGCATCCGGGAAAGGGCCGGGGAGCTGTTTTTT,CASSLARSGIRERAGELFF
few,TRBV2,TRBJ2-3,-,TGTGCCAGCAGTGAGGGGGGCGCGATCACAGATACGCAGTATTTT,CASSEGGAITDTQYF
medium-sized,TRBV5-6,TRBJ1-2,-,TGTGCCAGCAGCTTGCCGTTCGCGGGAGGCTATGGCTACACCTTC,CASSLPFAGGYGYTF
-,TRBV29-1,TRBJ2-3,TRBD2,TGCAGCGGGGGGGGAGGTCAAGCAGATACGCAGTATTTT,CSGGGGQADTQYF
-,TRBV4-1,TRBJ2-3,-,TGCGCCAGCAGCCAGGTCCCGACTCAGGATACGCAGTATTTT,CASSQVPTQDTQYF
few,TRBV5-6,TRBJ2-5,-,TGTGCCAGCAGCCAAGGAGGAGGGCCCCCCACCAGCGAGACCCAGTACTTC,CASSQGGGPPTSETQYF
-,TRBV6-5,TRBJ2-5,TRBD1,TGTGCCAGCAAGGGACAGGGGGCAGAGACCCAGTACTTC,CASKGQGAETQYF
large,TRBV29-1,TRBJ2-7,TRBD2,TGCAGCGTCCCGACTAGCGGGAGGGCCGGGGGAGAGCAGTACTTC,CSVPTSGRAGGEQYF
-,TRBV5-4,TRBJ2-1,-,TGTGCCAGCAGCTTACGAGGGGATTTCGAGCAGTTCTTC,CASSLRGDFEQFF
-,TRBV19,TRBJ2-3,-,TGTGCCAGTGCTTCGGGAGCAACAGATACGCAGTATTTT,CASASGATDTQYF
few,TRBV20-1,TRBJ1-1,-,TGCAGTGCAATCTGGACTGAAGCTTTCTTT,CSAIWTEAFF
many,TRBV4-1,TRBJ2-7,TRBD2,TGCGCCAGCAGCCCGGAATGGGGTGGGAGGGCTTACGAGCAGTACTTC,CASSPEWGGRAYEQYF
-,TRBV7-8,TRBJ2-5,-,TGTGCCAGCAGCTTAGGTGGCGGTTTCGAGACCCAGTACTTC,CASSLGGGFETQYF
-,TRBV9,TRBJ1-3,-,TGTGCCAGCAGCGTAGGGAGCACCAGGCTCAACTCTGGAAACACCATATATTTT,CASSVGSTRLNSGNTIYF
many,TRBV10-2,TRBJ1-2,-,TGCGCCAGCAGTGGTTGGGGGCGTAACTATGGCTACACCTTC,CASSGWGRNYGYTF
few,TRBV2,TRBJ2-7,TRBD1,TGTGCCAGCGGAGGTAGGACAGGCGAGCAGTACTTC,CASGGRTGEQYF
-,TRBV18,TRBJ1-3,TRBD1,TGTGCCAGCTCGGCACAGGGGGCCCAGGCTGGAAACACCATATATTTT,CASSAQGAQAGNTIYF
few,TRBV19,TRBJ1-6,TRBD1,TGTGCCAGTAGTGGACAGGGGGATTTGTATTCACCCCTCCACTTT,CASSGQGDLYSPLHF
-,TRBV6-5,TRBJ2-5,-,TGTGCCAGCAGTATTAGAGAGACCCAGTACTTC,CASSIRETQYF
-,TRBV7-9,TRBJ2-1,-,TGTGCCAGCAGCTTAGACGGCTACTACAATGAGCAGTTCTTC,CASSLDGYYNEQFF
few,TRBV7-9,TRBJ2-3,-,TGTGCCAGCAGCCCCTACACAGATACGCAGTATTTT,CASSPYTDTQYF